The 30 T cell receptor beta chains below were found in one sample sequenced in a study of blood T cell repertoires in COVID-19. The data were produced by immunoSEQ multiplex PCR, yet TCRdb's version contains in-frame clones alone and is incomplete. The sample yields under 250,000 clones, around 86% seen once. The source material was peripheral blood. These receptors were taken from a woman aged 55 to 70 who had recovered from COVID-19.

The chain couples TRBV19 to TRBJ2-7, with D perhaps TRBD2 (6 bases). The CDR3 loop spans 13 amino acids. V lost 10 bases, J lost 0 bases, and 13 bases lay in between. Germline CDR1 is LNHDA and CDR2 is SQIVND (reference sequence). Here the CDR3 reads CATHSRGSYEQYF. DNA for the CDR3: TGTGCCACCCACTCGCGGGGCTCCTACGAGCAGTACTTC. Combining the CDR3 with reference TRBV19 and TRBJ2-7 gives the whole variable domain DGGITQSPKYLFRKEGQNVTLSCEQNLNHDAMYWYRQDPGQGLRLIYYSQIVNDFQKGDIAEGYSVSREKKESFPLTVTSAQKNPTAFYLCATHSRGSYEQYFGPGTRLTVT.

The rearrangement links TRBV29-1 to TRBJ2-1; 9 bases agree with TRBD2. Germline V gene sequence: CDR1 SQVTM, CDR2 ANQGSEA. The V segment lost 7 bases and the J segment 4 bases; nucleotides outside the gene matches: 8. The CDR3 runs 14 residues. The CDR3 is CSARLAGSYNEQFF. As DNA, the CDR3 is TGCAGCGCGCGCCTAGCGGGGAGTTACAATGAGCAGTTCTTC.

The V call is TRBV19, the J call TRBJ1-4; a possible D gene is TRBD1 (6 bases). Germline-derived CDR1 and CDR2 are LNHDA and SQIVND (reference sequence). V was trimmed by 4 bases and J by 2 bases, leaving 11 bases between them. The CDR3 is made up of 15 amino acids. CDR3 loop: CASSKTGSTNEKLFF. CDR3 bases: TGTGCCAGTAGTAAAACAGGGTCGACTAATGAAAAACTGTTTTTT. The variable domain in full, completed from reference TRBV19 and TRBJ1-4, reads DGGITQSPKYLFRKEGQNVTLSCEQNLNHDAMYWYRQDPGQGLRLIYYSQIVNDFQKGDIAEGYSVSREKKESFPLTVTSAQKNPTAFYLCASSKTGSTNEKLFFGSGTQLSVL.

V usage is TRBV6-5 and J usage is TRBJ2-7, with D possibly TRBD1 on 6 matching bases. The germline gives CDR1 MNHEY, CDR2 SVGAGI. The CDR3 extends over 14 amino acids. V was trimmed by 5 bases and J by 6 bases, leaving 17 bases between them. CDR3 loop: CASSQGTQGGEQYF. DNA for the CDR3: TGTGCCAGCAGTCAGGGGACCCAGGGCGGCGAGCAGTACTTC.

The chain couples TRBV4-1 to TRBJ2-2; D is uncertain. This CDR3 is built from 13 residues. Trimming left V 4 bases short and J 1 base short, with 4 bases between. The germline V gene encodes CDR1 MGHRA and CDR2 YSYEKL. CDR3 sequence: CASSPQNTGELFF. The CDR3, as DNA: TGCGCCAGCAGCCCCCAGAACACCGGGGAGCTGTTTTTT.

The chain links TRBV7-9 to TRBJ2-3; the match to TRBD1 covers 7 bases. Germline V gene data show CDR1 as SEHNR and CDR2 as FQNEAQ (reference sequence). The CDR3 extends over 15 amino acids. Trimming took 8 bases from V and 0 from J; bases not matched to a gene: 8. The CDR3 DNA sequence: TGTGCCAGCTTACCTCAGGGGGTTAGCACAGATACGCAGTATTTT. This encodes CASLPQGVSTDTQYF.

The chain combines TRBV9 with TRBJ2-1, with 10 bases aligning to TRBD2. This CDR3 is built from 16 residues. Germline V lookup: CDR1 SGDLS, CDR2 YYNGEE. With 0 bases clipped from V and 6 bases from J, the junction kept 6 bases outside the gene matches. In nucleotides, the CDR3 is TGTGCCAGCAGCGTAGTAACAAGCGGGGGGGCCAATGAGCAGTTCTTC. This encodes CASSVVTSGGANEQFF. The full variable domain, completed using reference TRBV9 and TRBJ2-1, is DSGVTQTPKHLITATGQRVTLRCSPRSGDLSVYWYQQSLDQGLQFLIQYYNGEERAKGNILERFSAQQFPDLHSELNLSSLELGDSALYFCASSVVTSGGANEQFFGPGTRLTVL.

The table lists this clone with a few counts. V is TRBV9 and J is TRBJ1-1; 7 positions match TRBD1. There are 16 residues in the CDR3. The V segment lost 0 bases and the J segment 6 bases; nucleotides outside the gene matches: 11. Germline-derived CDR1 and CDR2 are SGDLS and YYNGEE. CDR3 in amino acids: CASSVAPDRAVAEAFF. CDR3 coding DNA: TGTGCCAGCAGCGTAGCCCCTGACAGGGCGGTCGCTGAAGCTTTCTTT.

This chain joins TRBV7-9 and TRBJ2-4; TRBD2 matches at 13 bases. V lost 5 bases to trimming and J lost 6 bases; unmatched junction nucleotides: 7. The germline V gene encodes CDR1 SEHNR and CDR2 FQNEAQ (reference sequence). The CDR3 extends over 16 amino acids. The CDR3 nucleotides read TGTGCCAGCAGCAGCGGACTAGCGGGGGCCGTAAACATTCAGTACTTC. It codes for CASSSGLAGAVNIQYF.

The chain has TRBV4-2 and TRBJ1-3; TRBD1 is a possible D gene (5 bases). The germline gives CDR1 LGHNA, CDR2 YNFKEQ. This CDR3 has 13 residues. Between the trimmed V and J ends, which lost 4 bases and 2 bases, there was a span of 6 bases. The CDR3 coding sequence is TGTGCCAGCAGCCCAGGGACTGGAAACACCATATATTTT. This encodes CASSPGTGNTIYF.

CDR3 protein: CASSYSPRRLRETQYF. The CDR3 bases are TGTGCCAGCAGTTACTCCCCCCGGAGGCTTAGGGAGACCCAGTACTTC. The V gene is TRBV6-5, the J gene TRBJ2-5, with D possibly matching TRBD2 (5 bases). The germline CDR1 and CDR2 sequences are MNHEY and SVGAGI. This CDR3 comprises 16 residues. V was pared by 0 bases and J by 5 bases, with 16 bases between.

This chain joins TRBV5-8 and TRBJ2-7, with D possibly being TRBD2 (5 bases). Trimming stripped 2 bases from V and 1 base from J, with 7 bases between. This CDR3 is built from 13 residues. Looked up from germline, CDR1 is SGHTS and CDR2 is YDEGEE. CDR3 DNA sequence: TGTGCCAGCAGCTTTACGGGGTCCTACGAGCAGTACTTC. It is translated as CASSFTGSYEQYF.

This sequence joins TRBV18 and TRBJ1-1, with D perhaps TRBD1 (5 bases). The CDR3 is 14 residues long. The germline gives CDR1 KGHSH, CDR2 LQKENI. The ends were cut back, 3 bases at V and 4 bases at J, with 12 bases in the middle. The CDR3 DNA reads as TGTGCCAGCTCACCTAACTCCCAGGGCACTGAAGCTTTCTTT. It codes for CASSPNSQGTEAFF.

This chain uses TRBV3-1 (or the pseudogene TRBV3-2) with TRBJ2-4, with 7 bases matching TRBD2. There are 15 residues in the CDR3. Per the germline V gene, CDR1 is LGHDT and CDR2 is YNNKEL (reference sequence). V shed 4 bases and J 5 bases; nucleotides not matched to a gene: 8. As DNA, the CDR3 is TGTGCCAGCAGCCTGCTCCGGGACTACCAAAACATTCAGTACTTC. It yields the protein CASSLLRDYQNIQYF.

In DNA, the CDR3 is TGTGCCAGCAGCTCCAGACCCGGCGAGGATGGCTACACCTTC. Protein sequence: CASSSRPGEDGYTF. The chain joins TRBV5-4 to TRBJ1-2; D unclear. There are 14 residues in the CDR3. V was clipped by 3 bases and J by 6 bases, with 15 bases between them. CDR1 and CDR2 (germline): SGHNT, YYREEE (reference sequence).

V is TRBV21-1 and J is TRBJ1-3; the table's D gene call, TRBD1, was not cross checked with the DNA. TRBV21-1 constitutes a pseudogene. This CDR3 comprises 21 residues. The CDR3 spells CASSSRHRGPKRSASGNTIYF. In DNA form, the CDR3 reads TGTGCCAGCAGCTCTCGTCACAGGGGCCCCAAAAGGTCGGCGTCTGGAAACACCATATATTTT.

The V and J genes are TRBV19 and TRBJ2-5, with a weak D call TRBD2 (5 bases). This CDR3 has 14 residues. The V gene's germline CDR1 is LNHDA and CDR2 SQIVND (reference sequence). Trimming pared 5 bases from V and 2 bases from J, leaving 12 bases between. Here the CDR3 reads CASSPGLGQETQYF. In DNA form, the CDR3 reads TGTGCCAGTAGTCCCGGACTGGGGCAAGAGACCCAGTACTTC. Using reference TRBV19 and TRBJ2-5 for the parts outside the CDR3, the full variable domain is DGGITQSPKYLFRKEGQNVTLSCEQNLNHDAMYWYRQDPGQGLRLIYYSQIVNDFQKGDIAEGYSVSREKKESFPLTVTSAQKNPTAFYLCASSPGLGQETQYFGPGTRLLVL.

V is TRBV7-2 and J is TRBJ1-5, with 8 positions matching TRBD1. CDR1 SGHTA and CDR2 FQGNSA come from the germline V gene. J was trimmed by 5 bases and V by 5 bases; bases with no gene match: 8. The CDR3 consists of 15 residues. The CDR3 coding sequence is TGTGCCAGCAGCCGGGGGACAGGTGCCGATCAGCCCCAGCATTTT. It encodes CASSRGTGADQPQHF.

This clone occurred a few times. This chain joins TRBV7-2 and TRBJ1-1; D unclear. This CDR3 is built from 14 residues. The germline V and J ends were trimmed by 2 bases and 0 bases, with 7 bases remaining between them. Germline V lookup: CDR1 SGHTA, CDR2 FQGNSA. The CDR3: CASSLSSVNTEAFF. In DNA, the CDR3 is TGTGCCAGCAGCTTATCTTCAGTGAACACTGAAGCTTTCTTT.

This chain uses TRBV7-3 with TRBJ2-5; maybe TRBD1 (5 bases). V was pared by 5 bases and J by 5 bases, with 21 bases between. The CDR3 is 16 residues long. Germline V gene sequence: CDR1 SGHTA, CDR2 FQGTGA. Here the CDR3 DNA reads TGTGCCAGCAGCCCGGCGCCAACAGGTTATGGGGAGACCCAGTACTTC. Encoded protein: CASSPAPTGYGETQYF.

The chain combines TRBV28 with TRBJ2-7, with D possibly TRBD2 on 6 matching bases. This CDR3 has 16 amino acids. Trimming removed 6 bases from V and 4 bases from J, with 22 bases in between. Germline loops: CDR1 MDHEN, CDR2 SYDVKM. The chain's CDR3 is CASSEAGGSRVYEQYF. The CDR3 bases are TGTGCCAGCAGCGAAGCTGGGGGGAGTAGGGTTTACGAGCAGTACTTC. Using reference TRBV28 and TRBJ2-7 for the parts outside the CDR3, the full variable domain is DVKVTQSSRYLVKRTGEKVFLECVQDMDHENMFWYRQDPGLGLRLIYFSYDVKMKEKGDIPEGYSVSREKKERFSLILESASTNQTSMYLCASSEAGGSRVYEQYFGPGTRLTVT.

V is TRBV10-3 and J is TRBJ1-2, with 7 bases aligning to TRBD1. This CDR3 has 16 amino acids. V was clipped by 7 bases and J by 1 base; unmatched bases: 12. Per germline, CDR1 ENHRY and CDR2 SYGVKD. The CDR3 spells CAITDWQGTDNYGYTF. CDR3 nucleotide sequence: TGTGCCATCACCGATTGGCAGGGGACAGATAACTATGGCTACACCTTC.

This clone came up a few times. V and J are TRBV7-2 and TRBJ1-1; D is unresolved. V lost 6 bases and J 4 bases, leaving 18 bases between the germline ends. Per the germline V gene, CDR1 is SGHTA and CDR2 is FQGNSA. The CDR3 covers 15 residues. CDR3 region: CASRFSSGGVTEAFF. CDR3 in DNA: TGTGCCAGCAGGTTTTCGTCGGGTGGTGTCACTGAAGCTTTCTTT. The complete variable domain, with remaining parts taken from reference TRBV7-2 and TRBJ1-1, reads GAGVSQSPSNKVTEKGKDVELRCDPISGHTALYWYRQSLGQGLEFLIYFQGNSAPDKSGLPSDRFSAERTGGSVSTLTIQRTQQEDSAVYLCASRFSSGGVTEAFFGQGTRLTVV.

The chain couples TRBV7-9 to TRBJ2-7, with a possible D match to TRBD1 (6 bases). Germline CDR1 is SEHNR and CDR2 is FQNEAQ (reference sequence). This CDR3 region has 14 residues. V shed 4 bases and J shed 0 bases, with 10 bases lying between them. The CDR3 coding sequence is TGTGCCAGCAGCTCCGGACAGCCCTCCTACGAGCAGTACTTC. It specifies CASSSGQPSYEQYF.

V usage is TRBV21-1 and J usage is TRBJ1-5. TRBV21-1 is termed a pseudogene. This CDR3 is built from 16 residues. This CDR3 is CASSRREVLASQPQHF. For the CDR3, the DNA is TGTGCCAGCTCCAGACGGGAAGTTCTTGCTAGTCAGCCCCAGCATTTT.

The rearrangement links TRBV11-3 to TRBJ1-1, with 8 bases fitting TRBD1. The CDR3 extends over 17 amino acids. CDR1 is SGHNT, CDR2 YENEEA, per germline. J gave up 4 bases and V 1 base, and 11 bases lay outside the gene matches. The CDR3 is CASSLGRGRGLGTEAFF. In nucleotides, the CDR3 is TGTGCCAGCAGCTTAGGTCGGGGCAGGGGGCTCGGCACTGAAGCTTTCTTT.

The V call is TRBV3-1 (or the pseudogene TRBV3-2), the J call TRBJ2-6; 7 nucleotides align to TRBD1. The CDR3 is made up of 18 amino acids. Germline-derived CDR1 and CDR2 are LGHDT and YNNKEL (reference sequence). Unmatched junction bases numbered 6, after V lost 1 base and J lost 0 bases. Written as DNA, the CDR3 is TGTGCCAGCAGCCAAGTGCAGGGGGTGAGCTCTGGGGCCAACGTCCTGACTTTC. Its protein product is CASSQVQGVSSGANVLTF.

The rearrangement links TRBV6-5 to TRBJ2-4; no firm D call. This CDR3 region has 12 residues. Germline-derived CDR1 and CDR2 are MNHEY and SVGAGI. Trimming removed 6 bases at V and 3 bases at J, with 6 bases between. The CDR3 reads CASRHDKNIQYF. DNA of the CDR3: TGTGCCAGCAGACATGACAAAAACATTCAGTACTTC.

The rearrangement uses TRBV5-1 and TRBJ2-1; 8 nucleotides match TRBD2. This CDR3 has 15 residues. Looked up from germline, CDR1 is SGHRS and CDR2 is YFSETQ. Trimming at V came to 1 base and at J to 6 bases, leaving 6 bases not matched to a gene. This CDR3 reads CASSLRTSLSNEQFF. The CDR3 DNA is TGCGCCAGCAGCTTGCGGACTAGCCTTTCCAATGAGCAGTTCTTC.

The CDR3 spells CASSVAAGAYTF. The CDR3 bases are TGTGCCAGCAGCGTAGCGGCAGGCGCCTACACCTTC. The rearrangement uses TRBV9 and TRBJ1-2, with no clear D. V was shortened by 0 bases and J by 10 bases, with 10 bases between the two germline ends. Germline loops: CDR1 SGDLS, CDR2 YYNGEE. This CDR3 contains 12 residues.